There are many counts of the clone carrying this TCR beta chain. Its antigen is as yet unknown. The data are from a study of T cells in Graves' hyperthyroidism and ophthalmopathy. Study-wide results and caveats: Blood also carried most thyroid clonotypes expanded above 0.001. Ophthalmopathy and stable hyperthyroidism were told apart by a 13 V-J model.

This CDR3 is 16 amino acids long. Trimming took 0 bases from V and 8 from J; bases not matched to a gene: 7. From germline, CDR1 is ENHRY and CDR2 SYGVKD. Each diagnosis drew on symptoms, thyroxine, TRAb, thyroid ultrasound and orbital computed tomography findings. The CDR3 regions of TCR beta were amplified from RNA transcripts. The HTBI primer set drove a first-round RT-PCR of the TCR CDR3. TCRdb fed the multiplex PCR reads into MiXCR, producing one record per CDR3 protein. The repertoire holds a few hundred thousand distinct CDR3 sequences, with about 15% as singletons. Input material: blood. This receptor was taken from a woman in her 30s with Graves' hyperthyroidism that later progressed to Graves' ophthalmopathy. J is TRBJ2-1 and V is TRBV10-3, with 10 bases fitting TRBD2. The CDR3 reads CAISESPSGSGYEQFF. DNA for the CDR3: TGTGCCATCAGTGAGTCGCCTAGCGGGAGTGGCTATGAGCAGTTCTTC.